These 25 T cell receptor beta chains share one sample of origin, sequenced in a study of blood T cell repertoires in COVID-19. TCRdb keeps only in-frame clones here, not all; method: immunoSEQ multiplex PCR. The sample contains 170,000 or so clones, over 70% of which appear only once. Input material: peripheral blood. These receptors were taken from a woman between 40 and 55 years old with COVID-19, enrolled during active disease.

J is TRBJ2-1 and V is TRBV24-1; 16 nucleotides agree with TRBD2. This CDR3 contains 15 residues. V trimming: 9 bases; J trimming: 9 bases; junction bases outside the gene matches: 7. CDR1 KGHDR and CDR2 SFDVKD come from the germline V gene. Here the CDR3 DNA reads TGTGCCACCGGCGGGACTAGCGGGAGGGCGGGTGAGCAGTTCTTC. Translating gives CATGGTSGRAGEQFF.

This rearrangement joins TRBV15 to TRBJ1-3; 7 bases are a match to TRBD1. The germline gives CDR1 LNHNV, CDR2 YYDKDF (reference sequence). V trimming: 0 bases; J trimming: 8 bases; junction bases outside the gene matches: 7. The CDR3 is 15 amino acids. Here the CDR3 reads CATSRDPTGSDTIYF. DNA of the CDR3: TGTGCCACCAGCAGAGACCCGACAGGGTCCGACACCATATATTTT.

This chain links TRBV7-6 with TRBJ1-5; D is undetermined. V was cut by 1 base and J by 5 bases, with 6 bases left in between. Germline V gene sequence: CDR1 SGHVS, CDR2 FNYEAQ. The CDR3 length is 13 residues. CDR3 residues: CASSLGSDQPQHF. CDR3 in DNA: TGTGCCAGCAGCTTAGGATCAGATCAGCCCCAGCATTTT. Supplemented by reference TRBV7-6 and TRBJ1-5, the full variable domain reads GAGVSQSPRYKVTKRGQDVALRCDPISGHVSLYWYRQALGQGPEFLTYFNYEAQQDKSGLPNDRFSAERPEGSISTLTIQRTEQRDSAMYRCASSLGSDQPQHFGDGTRLSIL.

The V call is TRBV7-8, the J call TRBJ1-1; the match to TRBD1 covers 10 bases. Germline trimming cut 5 bases from V and 11 bases from J; bases unmatched to any gene: 14. This CDR3 spans 15 amino acids. Germline V gene lookup returns CDR1 SGHVS and CDR2 FQNEAQ. The CDR3 protein is CASSARQGARSGAFF. The CDR3 DNA is TGTGCCAGCAGCGCCCGACAGGGGGCGCGGTCAGGGGCTTTCTTT. The variable domain in full, with the rest retrieved from reference TRBV7-8 and TRBJ1-1, is GAGVSQSPRYKVAKRGQDVALRCDPISGHVSLFWYQQALGQGPEFLTYFQNEAQLDKSGLPSDRFFAERPEGSVSTLKIQRTQQEDSAVYLCASSARQGARSGAFFGQGTRLTVV.

This chain uses TRBV27 with TRBJ1-5; 7 bases are shared with TRBD1. The CDR3 length is 14 residues. The V segment lost 3 bases and the J segment 3 bases; nucleotides outside the gene matches: 2. Germline V gene sequence: CDR1 MNHEY, CDR2 SMNVEV (reference sequence). The CDR3 region is CASSLGQLNQPQHF. The CDR3 DNA sequence: TGTGCCAGCAGTTTGGGACAGCTCAATCAGCCCCAGCATTTT.

This clone was recorded only once. The chain employs TRBV27 and TRBJ2-7, with TRBD2 identical over 7 bases. The CDR3 is 15 residues long. Germline V CDR1 and CDR2: MNHEY, SMNVEV (reference sequence). V was clipped by 4 bases and J by 0 bases; unmatched bases: 6. The CDR3 here is CASSWGSGASYEQYF. CDR3 nucleotides: TGTGCCAGCAGTTGGGGGAGCGGGGCCTCCTACGAGCAGTACTTC.

This sequence joins TRBV5-4 and TRBJ1-1, with a weak D call TRBD1 (6 bases). V was trimmed by 2 bases and J by 0 bases, leaving 11 bases between them. The CDR3 runs 15 residues. Germline CDR1 SGHNT, CDR2 YYREEE (reference sequence). The DNA of the CDR3 is TGTGCCAGCAGCTTACTCGGACAGTTGAACACTGAAGCTTTCTTT. Its protein is CASSLLGQLNTEAFF.

The chain joins TRBV24-1 to TRBJ1-5; D perhaps matches TRBD1 (6 bases). Germline V gives CDR1 KGHDR, CDR2 SFDVKD. This CDR3 has 15 residues. Deletions cut 4 bases from V and 4 bases from J, with 13 bases between. Here the CDR3 DNA reads TGTGCCACCAGTGACGGACAGTTTATTAATCAGCCCCAGCATTTT. It is translated as CATSDGQFINQPQHF.

The CDR3 DNA reads TGTGCCAGCAGCTTAGATACAGGGGCTGGGTCTACTCTTAGCACAGATACGCAGTATTTT. Protein: CASSLDTGAGSTLSTDTQYF. The chain recombines TRBV11-2 with TRBJ2-3; 7 bases fit TRBD1. The junction had 15 bases not matched to a gene; V was cut back by 0 bases and J by 0 bases. The CDR3 is made up of 20 amino acids. CDR1 SGHAT and CDR2 FQNNGV come from the germline V gene.

V and J are TRBV18 and TRBJ2-3, with 9 bases that match TRBD2. Germline V lookup: CDR1 KGHSH, CDR2 LQKENI. J gave up 2 bases and V 4 bases, and 13 bases lay outside the gene matches. CDR3 length: 18 residues. The CDR3 region has the DNA TGTGCCAGCTCACTTGGGGCTAGCGGGATGATCACCACAGATACGCAGTATTTT. Translating gives CASSLGASGMITTDTQYF.

The chain recombines TRBV12-3 or TRBV12-4 with TRBJ2-1, with D tentatively TRBD2 (6 bases). The CDR3 covers 12 residues. The V end lost 3 bases, the J end lost 8 bases, and 8 bases lay between the germline ends. The DNA for the CDR3 is TGTGCCAGCAGTTTGGGGGAGGATGAGCAGTTCTTC. Translating gives CASSLGEDEQFF.

With regard to this clone: This CDR3 is also generated by other DNA sequences in the sample. The chain combines TRBV7-9 with TRBJ2-7; tentatively, D is TRBD1 (5 bases). CDR1 SEHNR and CDR2 FQNEAQ come from the germline V gene (reference sequence). The CDR3 has 12 amino acids. With 6 bases removed from V and 4 bases from J, the gap between germline ends came to 10 bases. The CDR3 here is CASSSTGYEQYF. The CDR3 DNA reads TGTGCCAGCAGTTCCACAGGATACGAGCAGTACTTC.

The rearrangement links TRBV4-2 to TRBJ1-6, with TRBD1 matching 8 bases. The CDR3 extends over 14 amino acids. Trimming at V came to 4 bases and at J to 7 bases, leaving 3 bases not matched to a gene. Per the germline V gene, CDR1 is LGHNA and CDR2 is YNFKEQ. CDR3 coding DNA: TGTGCCAGCAGCCGGGGACAGGAAAATTCACCCCTCCACTTT. Translating gives CASSRGQENSPLHF.

V is TRBV19 and J is TRBJ2-4, with 8 bases fitting TRBD2. The CDR3 loop spans 14 amino acids. Germline V CDR1 and CDR2: LNHDA, SQIVND (reference sequence). Unmatched junction bases numbered 10, after V lost 9 bases and J lost 6 bases. The CDR3 coding sequence is TGTGCCAGCCAACTCCGGGGGGGGCTAAACATTCAGTACTTC. Amino acid sequence: CASQLRGGLNIQYF.

CDR3 region: CASSYSFGQLNQPQHF. CDR3 bases: TGTGCCAGCAGTTACTCCTTCGGACAGTTAAATCAGCCCCAGCATTTT. The chain is built from TRBV6-2 or TRBV6-3 and TRBJ1-5, with a weak D call TRBD1 (6 bases). Deletions cut 0 bases from V and 4 bases from J, with 13 bases between. CDR3 size: 16 residues. CDR1 is MNHEY and CDR2 is SVGEGT in the germline V gene.

Remarks on this clone: The same CDR3 can be traced to other DNA sequences in this sample. J is TRBJ1-1 and V is TRBV3-1 (or the pseudogene TRBV3-2); 9 positions match TRBD1. Germline trimming cut 4 bases from V and 8 bases from J; bases unmatched to any gene: 2. The CDR3 has 12 residues. From germline, CDR1 is LGHDT and CDR2 YNNKEL (reference sequence). The CDR3 is CASSLGQGEAFF. The CDR3 DNA reads TGTGCCAGCAGCCTAGGACAGGGGGAAGCTTTCTTT.

In regard to this clone: Other DNA sequences within the sample encode an identical CDR3. The CDR3: CASSLVQGNTGELFF. In DNA form, the CDR3 reads TGCGCCAGCAGCTTGGTACAGGGGAACACCGGGGAGCTGTTTTTT. The rearrangement links TRBV5-1 to TRBJ2-2; tentatively, D is TRBD1 (6 bases). The germline CDR1 and CDR2 sequences are SGHRS and YFSETQ. The CDR3 has 15 amino acids. The germline V and J ends were trimmed by 0 bases and 1 base, with 7 bases remaining between them.

The chain is built from TRBV27 and TRBJ1-5; D gene ambiguous. V lost 2 bases to trimming and J lost 2 bases, with 10 bases between them. The CDR3 has 15 residues. Germline CDR1 reads MNHEY; CDR2 reads SMNVEV (reference sequence). CDR3 sequence: CASSLIGYGNQPQHF. In nucleotides, the CDR3 is TGTGCCAGCAGTTTAATCGGGTACGGCAATCAGCCCCAGCATTTT.

This chain uses TRBV5-1 with TRBJ1-2, with 8 bases fitting TRBD1. Trimming at V came to 3 bases and at J to 7 bases, leaving 5 bases not matched to a gene. CDR3 length equals 13 residues. CDR1 and CDR2 from the germline V gene are SGHRS and YFSETQ. The CDR3 spells CASSSQGAGGYTF. CDR3 in DNA: TGCGCCAGCAGCTCTCAGGGGGCGGGTGGCTACACCTTC.

This chain links TRBV29-1 with TRBJ1-4, with D possibly matching TRBD1 (6 bases). V lost 6 bases and J lost 3, with 26 bases in between. The CDR3 has 18 residues. Germline CDR1 is SQVTM and CDR2 is ANQGSEA. CDR3 bases: TGCAGCGTCCCTGGGGGCGAGGTCGGAAAGCCTCCTAATGAAAAACTGTTTTTT. This codes for CSVPGGEVGKPPNEKLFF.

The chain links TRBV5-1 to TRBJ1-1; maybe TRBD1 (5 bases). The CDR3 consists of 15 residues. CDR1 SGHRS and CDR2 YFSETQ come from the germline V gene. The V gene lost 4 bases and the J gene lost 4 bases, with 17 bases spanning the gap. Here the CDR3 reads CASSNSGMLGTEAFF. CDR3 DNA: TGCGCCAGCAGCAACTCAGGGATGCTGGGCACTGAAGCTTTCTTT.

The CDR3, as DNA: TGCAGCGGGAGTCTTAGCGGGAAAAAGTTCTTC. Protein sequence: CSGSLSGKKFF. V gene TRBV29-1 combines with J gene TRBJ2-1, with TRBD2 matching over 8 bases. The germline V gene has CDR1 SQVTM and CDR2 ANQGSEA. This CDR3 contains 11 residues. Germline trimming cut 7 bases from V and 14 bases from J; bases unmatched to any gene: 10.

The V and J genes are TRBV7-8 and TRBJ2-2, with D perhaps matching TRBD2 (5 bases). CDR3 length: 16 amino acids. V was clipped by 1 base and J by 1 base, with 10 bases between them. Germline CDR1 is SGHVS and CDR2 is FQNEAQ. CDR3 DNA sequence: TGTGCCAGCAGCTTAGTTTCGGGATTGAACACCGGGGAGCTGTTTTTT. Its protein product is CASSLVSGLNTGELFF.

The chain uses TRBV4-1 and TRBJ2-1; 9 bases align to TRBD2. Losses at the gene ends were 2 bases for V and 3 bases for J; bases not matched to a gene: 5. The CDR3 extends over 16 amino acids. Germline V gene data show CDR1 as MGHRA and CDR2 as YSYEKL. The CDR3 protein is CASSQIPSGVYNEQFF. CDR3 nucleotide sequence: TGCGCCAGCAGCCAAATCCCTAGCGGGGTCTACAATGAGCAGTTCTTC.

The chain uses TRBV19 and TRBJ1-1; possibly TRBD1 for D (5 bases). V was pared by 0 bases and J by 7 bases, with 9 bases between. The germline V gene encodes CDR1 LNHDA and CDR2 SQIVND (reference sequence). The CDR3 length is 13 residues. The CDR3 loop is CASSIERDSEAFF. As DNA, the CDR3 is TGTGCCAGTAGTATAGAGCGAGACAGTGAAGCTTTCTTT.